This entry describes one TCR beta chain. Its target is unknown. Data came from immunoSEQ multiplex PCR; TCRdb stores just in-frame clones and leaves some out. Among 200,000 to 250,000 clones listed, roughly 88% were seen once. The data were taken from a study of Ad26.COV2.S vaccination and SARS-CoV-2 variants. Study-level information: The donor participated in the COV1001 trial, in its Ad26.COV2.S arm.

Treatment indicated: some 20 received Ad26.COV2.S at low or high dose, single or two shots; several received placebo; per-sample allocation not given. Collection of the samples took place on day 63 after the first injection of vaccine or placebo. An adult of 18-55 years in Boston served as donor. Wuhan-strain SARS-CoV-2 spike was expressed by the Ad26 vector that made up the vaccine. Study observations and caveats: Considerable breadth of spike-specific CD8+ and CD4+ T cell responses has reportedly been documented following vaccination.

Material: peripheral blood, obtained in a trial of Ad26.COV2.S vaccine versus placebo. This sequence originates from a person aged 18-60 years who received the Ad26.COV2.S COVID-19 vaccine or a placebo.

CDR3 residues: CASSYSPTSFQETQYF. CDR3 sequence (DNA): TGTGCCAGCAGTTACTCTCCGACTAGCTTCCAAGAGACCCAGTACTTC. The chain joins TRBV6-6 to TRBJ2-5; TRBD2 aligns across 7 bases. The V segment lost 0 bases and the J segment 1 base; nucleotides outside the gene matches: 5. Germline V gives CDR1 MNHNY, CDR2 SVGAGI (reference sequence). CDR3 length: 16 residues.